The 27 T cell receptor beta chains below were found in one sample sequenced in a study of cytomegalovirus exposure and HLA in healthy donors. The study ran its PCR with 60 Vbeta and 13 Jbeta primers. Clones were sequenced by immunoSEQ multiplex PCR, and TCRdb holds only the in-frame ones, with some missing. Found here are around 120,000 clones, approximately 85% of them singletons; the top ten hold under 2%. Sequencing was performed on PBMCs. The receptors shown here come from a boy between 10 and 17 years old in good health and CMV-seronegative.

This chain links TRBV29-1 with TRBJ1-1; D uncertain. V lost 4 bases to trimming and J lost 2 bases, with 17 bases between them. This CDR3 has 15 amino acids. The V gene's germline CDR1 is SQVTM and CDR2 ANQGSEA. CDR3: CSVGRLNHPNTEAFF. CDR3 nucleotide sequence: TGCAGCGTTGGGCGGCTAAACCACCCTAACACTGAAGCTTTCTTT.

V gene TRBV15 combines with J gene TRBJ2-1; D call uncertain. From germline, CDR1 is LNHNV and CDR2 YYDKDF (reference sequence). V gave up 0 bases and J gave up 0 bases, with 12 bases separating them. There are 17 residues in the CDR3. This chain's CDR3 is CATSRDHSSSSYNEQFF. CDR3 bases: TGTGCCACCAGCAGAGATCATAGCAGTAGCTCCTACAATGAGCAGTTCTTC.

Regarding this clone: One end of the junction varies from germline; a read error may be responsible. The J gene is TRBJ2-2, the V gene TRBV7-9, with 11 bases aligning to TRBD2. Per the germline V gene, CDR1 is SEHNR and CDR2 is FQNEAQ (reference sequence). CDR3 size: 14 residues. Here the CDR3 DNA reads TGTGCCAGCAGCGTAGCGGGAGGGATCGGGGAGCTGTTTTTT. Translating gives CASSVAGGIGELFF.

The V and J genes are TRBV19 and TRBJ1-5, with 10 bases fitting TRBD1. The J segment lost 2 bases and the V segment lost 6 bases, leaving 10 bases of the junction unmatched. This CDR3 has 17 amino acids. Germline CDR1 reads LNHDA; CDR2 reads SQIVND (reference sequence). CDR3 in DNA: TGTGCCAGTAGCTTTCGGACAGGGGGTTTCGGCAATCAGCCCCAGCATTTT. It codes for CASSFRTGGFGNQPQHF.

This rearrangement joins TRBV7-2 to TRBJ2-7; 11 nucleotides agree with TRBD1. Unmatched junction bases numbered 7, after V lost 1 base and J lost 2 bases. The germline gives CDR1 SGHTA, CDR2 FQGNSA. The CDR3 contains 17 residues. In DNA form, the CDR3 reads TGTGCCAGCAGCTTAGAGATTTGGACAGGGGGCGCCTACGAGCAGTACTTC. As protein: CASSLEIWTGGAYEQYF.

The sample holds one count of this clone. The V call is TRBV27, the J call TRBJ1-5, with D unclear. Germline V gives CDR1 MNHEY, CDR2 SMNVEV (reference sequence). The length of the CDR3 is 12 residues. V lost 8 bases and J lost 7, with 12 bases in between. The CDR3 reads CASGEGGQPQHF. In DNA form, the CDR3 reads TGTGCCAGCGGAGAGGGAGGCCAGCCCCAGCATTTT.

The rearrangement links TRBV9 to TRBJ2-7; 8 bases align to TRBD1. The CDR3 is 16 amino acids. Germline lookup yields CDR1 SGDLS and CDR2 YYNGEE. V lost 0 bases and J lost 0; bases outside the gene matches: 5. CDR3 nucleotides: TGTGCCAGCAGCGTAGGTGGCGGGACAGGCTCCTACGAGCAGTACTTC. Translating it yields CASSVGGGTGSYEQYF.

The rearrangement uses TRBV27 and TRBJ2-7; D is perhaps TRBD1 (6 bases). Trimming shortened V by 2 bases and J by 3 bases, and 14 bases separated the two germline ends. The CDR3 runs to 15 residues. Germline CDR1 reads MNHEY; CDR2 reads SMNVEV (reference sequence). The CDR3 is CASSLRTTGNYEQYF. The CDR3 DNA reads as TGTGCCAGCAGTTTAAGAACCACAGGGAACTACGAGCAGTACTTC.

The genes are TRBV7-3 and TRBJ2-6; weak D call: TRBD1 (6 bases). The CDR3 runs 15 residues. Germline V lookup: CDR1 SGHTA, CDR2 FQGTGA. Trimming stripped 5 bases from V and 4 bases from J, with 12 bases between. The CDR3 here is CASSMGTLGANVLTF. CDR3 DNA: TGTGCCAGCAGCATGGGGACACTGGGGGCCAACGTCCTGACTTTC.

V is TRBV27 and J is TRBJ1-2, with a possible D match to TRBD1 (6 bases). V dropped 6 bases and J dropped 4 bases, with 15 bases sitting between them. The CDR3 is 14 amino acids. In germline, CDR1 is MNHEY, CDR2 SMNVEV (reference sequence). The CDR3 region has the DNA TGTGCCAGCAGAGATCAGGGGAGAGGCTATGGCTACACCTTC. Translation: CASRDQGRGYGYTF.

The chain recombines TRBV9 with TRBJ1-1; no reliable D call. V was clipped by 8 bases and J by 0 bases, with 14 bases between them. Germline V gene lookup returns CDR1 SGDLS and CDR2 YYNGEE. The CDR3 contains 14 residues. CDR3: CASTPHNMNTEAFF. CDR3 DNA sequence: TGTGCCAGTACACCACACAACATGAACACTGAAGCTTTCTTT. Based on the CDR3 plus reference TRBV9 and TRBJ1-1, the full variable domain is DSGVTQTPKHLITATGQRVTLRCSPRSGDLSVYWYQQSLDQGLQFLIQYYNGEERAKGNILERFSAQQFPDLHSELNLSSLELGDSALYFCASTPHNMNTEAFFGQGTRLTVV.

This clone was seen only once. The genes are TRBV4-3 and TRBJ2-1; 7 bases fit TRBD2. Germline V gives CDR1 LGHNA, CDR2 YSLEER. After removal of 0 bases from V and 6 bases from J, the junction contained 5 bases not matched to a gene. The length of the CDR3 is 15 residues. The CDR3 sequence: CASSQDRGRANEQFF. The CDR3 nucleotides are TGCGCCAGCAGCCAAGATCGGGGGAGGGCCAATGAGCAGTTCTTC.

The rearrangement joins TRBV20-1 to TRBJ1-4; D is unresolved. Looked up from germline, CDR1 is DFQATT and CDR2 is SNEGSKA (reference sequence). This CDR3 is built from 10 residues. The germline V and J ends were trimmed by 2 bases and 8 bases, with 3 bases remaining between them. In DNA, the CDR3 is TGCAGTGCTAGAACAGAAAAACTGTTTTTT. It encodes CSARTEKLFF.

The chain links TRBV25-1 to TRBJ2-1; a weak D match, TRBD2 (5 bases). The V gene lost 4 bases and the J gene lost 9 bases, with 13 bases spanning the gap. The CDR3 spans 13 residues. Germline V gives CDR1 MGHDK, CDR2 SYGVNS. CDR3 sequence reads: CASSVPAGVEQFF. In DNA, the CDR3 is TGTGCCAGCAGTGTCCCGGCCGGGGTTGAGCAGTTCTTC.

The CDR3 region is CASRGAGDTQYF. The CDR3 DNA sequence: TGTGCCAGCCGGGGAGCGGGAGATACGCAGTATTTT. The chain is built from TRBV6-4 and TRBJ2-3; perhaps TRBD2 as D (6 bases). There are 12 residues in the CDR3. V gave up 8 bases and J gave up 5 bases, with 11 bases separating them. The germline V gene has CDR1 MRHNA and CDR2 SNTAGT.

The chain has TRBV19 and TRBJ1-4, with TRBD1 as a possible D gene (6 bases). This CDR3 region has 15 residues. Trimming shortened V by 6 bases and J by 4 bases, and 15 bases separated the two germline ends. Germline CDR1 reads LNHDA; CDR2 reads SQIVND (reference sequence). The CDR3 region is CASRPQDRNNEKLFF. The CDR3 region has the DNA TGTGCCAGTAGACCTCAAGACAGGAATAATGAAAAACTGTTTTTT.

The chain carries TRBV11-2 and TRBJ2-1; 10 bases align to TRBD1. The CDR3 is 16 amino acids. From germline, CDR1 is SGHAT and CDR2 FQNNGV. Trimming removed 5 bases from V and 5 bases from J; junction bases left unmatched: 9. CDR3 region: CASSPGGTGVHNEQFF. CDR3 sequence (DNA): TGTGCCAGCAGCCCAGGTGGGACAGGGGTACACAATGAGCAGTTCTTC.

The chain carries TRBV19 and TRBJ2-7; TRBD2 aligns across 13 bases. CDR1 LNHDA and CDR2 SQIVND come from the germline V gene (reference sequence). The junction had 6 bases not matched to a gene; V was cut back by 9 bases and J by 4 bases. The CDR3 loop spans 14 amino acids. CDR3 DNA sequence: TGTGCCAGCAGCAGGACTAGCGGGGGATACGAGCAGTACTTC. Its protein is CASSRTSGGYEQYF.

This clone came up once. The J gene is TRBJ2-5, the V gene TRBV14, with 9 bases fitting TRBD2. V was clipped by 3 bases and J by 5 bases; unmatched bases: 10. Germline V gives CDR1 SGHDN, CDR2 FVKESK. CDR3 length equals 16 residues. For the CDR3, the DNA is TGTGCCAGCAGCCATGGCGGGAGGGGGGCGTTGGAGACCCAGTACTTC. Encoded protein: CASSHGGRGALETQYF.

V is TRBV6-1 and J is TRBJ1-2; D is possibly TRBD1 (5 bases). The germline V gene encodes CDR1 MNHNS and CDR2 SASEGT. V was shortened by 3 bases and J by 4 bases, with 15 bases between the two germline ends. The CDR3 extends over 15 amino acids. The CDR3 here is CASSDQTETIYGYTF. The DNA for the CDR3 is TGTGCCAGCAGTGACCAGACAGAAACAATCTATGGCTACACCTTC.

A remark on this clone: One end of the junction is discordant with germline, which a read error may explain. The genes are TRBV7-9 and TRBJ1-2; D possibly corresponds to TRBD1 (5 bases). The CDR3 covers 12 residues. Per the germline V gene, CDR1 is SEHNR and CDR2 is FQNEAQ (reference sequence). The CDR3 DNA reads TGTGCCAGCAGCTCAGGGTACAATAGCTACCCCTTC. This codes for CASSSGYNSYPF.

The chain recombines TRBV5-1 with TRBJ2-1; 13 bases align to TRBD2. V shed 3 bases, J shed 7 bases, and the junction held 7 bases outside the gene matches. Germline loops: CDR1 SGHRS, CDR2 YFSETQ. The CDR3 consists of 16 residues. The CDR3 DNA sequence: TGCGCCAGCAGCTCCACTAGCGGGAGGGCGAAAAATGAGCAGTTCTTC. This gives the protein CASSSTSGRAKNEQFF.

V is TRBV5-4 and J is TRBJ1-3, with TRBD1 as a possible D gene (5 bases). CDR1 is SGHNT and CDR2 is YYREEE in the germline V gene (reference sequence). V shed 3 bases and J shed 4 bases, with 23 bases lying between them. The CDR3 extends over 18 amino acids. The CDR3 DNA follows: TGTGCCAGCAGCTCAAACACAGGTTCTTACAACCCGGGAAACACCATATATTTT. Translation gives CASSSNTGSYNPGNTIYF.

This clone was picked up a small number of times. The gene calls are TRBV5-1 and TRBJ1-1, with 11 bases fitting TRBD1. Losses at the gene ends were 4 bases for V and 3 bases for J; bases not matched to a gene: 5. The CDR3 loop spans 15 amino acids. From germline, CDR1 is SGHRS and CDR2 YFSETQ. CDR3 sequence reads: CASSPGQGADTEAFF. CDR3 nucleotides: TGCGCCAGCAGCCCTGGACAGGGGGCGGACACTGAAGCTTTCTTT.

This clone occurred a few times. The chain combines TRBV4-3 with TRBJ1-4, with D tentatively TRBD1 (5 bases). Trimming removed 1 base at V and 5 bases at J, with 8 bases between. CDR3 size: 14 residues. Germline CDR1 and CDR2: LGHNA and YSLEER. CDR3 nucleotide sequence: TGCGCCAGCAGCCAAGGACAGTTCAATGAAAAACTGTTTTTT. Its translation: CASSQGQFNEKLFF.

The V gene is TRBV5-3, the J gene TRBJ2-6; TRBD2 agrees at 15 bases. TRBV5-3 is given ORF status, its function remaining uncertain. Trimming took 4 bases from V and 3 from J; bases not matched to a gene: 8. The CDR3 contains 19 residues. Written as DNA, the CDR3 is TGTGCCAGAAGCAATTGGACTAGCGGGAGGGCCGGTGGGGCCAACGTCCTGACTTTC. This gives the protein CARSNWTSGRAGGANVLTF.

The chain has TRBV7-6 and TRBJ2-2, with D maybe TRBD2 (6 bases). Trimming took 1 base from V and 5 from J, leaving 11 bases between them. Germline V lookup: CDR1 SGHVS, CDR2 FNYEAQ. The CDR3 spans 15 residues. The CDR3 loop is CASSLVGSGTGELFF. DNA of the CDR3: TGTGCCAGCAGCTTAGTCGGGAGCGGGACCGGGGAGCTGTTTTTT.